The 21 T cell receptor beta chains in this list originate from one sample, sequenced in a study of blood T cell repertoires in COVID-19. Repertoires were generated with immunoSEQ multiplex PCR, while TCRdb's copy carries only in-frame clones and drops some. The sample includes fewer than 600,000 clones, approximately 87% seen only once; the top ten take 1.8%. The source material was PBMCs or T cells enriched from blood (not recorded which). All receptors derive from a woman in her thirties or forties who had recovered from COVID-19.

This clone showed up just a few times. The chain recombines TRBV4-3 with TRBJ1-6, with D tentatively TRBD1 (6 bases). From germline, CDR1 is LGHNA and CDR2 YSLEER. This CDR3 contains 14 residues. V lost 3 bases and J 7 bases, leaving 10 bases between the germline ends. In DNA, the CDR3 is TGCGCCAGCAGCCACACAGGGCGGAATTCACCCCTCCACTTT. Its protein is CASSHTGRNSPLHF.

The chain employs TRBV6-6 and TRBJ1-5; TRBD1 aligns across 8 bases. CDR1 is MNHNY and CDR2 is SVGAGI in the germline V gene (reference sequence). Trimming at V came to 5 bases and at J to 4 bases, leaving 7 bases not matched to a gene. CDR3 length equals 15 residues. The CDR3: CASSPPRTGNQPQHF. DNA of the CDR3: TGTGCCAGCAGTCCTCCGCGGACAGGGAATCAGCCCCAGCATTTT.

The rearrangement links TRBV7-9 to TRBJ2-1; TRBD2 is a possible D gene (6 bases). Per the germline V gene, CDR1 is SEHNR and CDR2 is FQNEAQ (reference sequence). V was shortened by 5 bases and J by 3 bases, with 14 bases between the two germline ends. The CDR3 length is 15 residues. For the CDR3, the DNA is TGTGCCAGCAGCCAGGTGGGGGGATACTACAATGAGCAGTTCTTC. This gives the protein CASSQVGGYYNEQFF.

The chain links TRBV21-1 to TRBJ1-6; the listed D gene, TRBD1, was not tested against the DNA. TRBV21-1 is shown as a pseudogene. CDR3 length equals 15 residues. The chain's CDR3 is CASNKGTRDNSPLHF. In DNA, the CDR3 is TGTGCCAGCAACAAGGGGACAAGAGATAATTCACCCCTCCACTTT.

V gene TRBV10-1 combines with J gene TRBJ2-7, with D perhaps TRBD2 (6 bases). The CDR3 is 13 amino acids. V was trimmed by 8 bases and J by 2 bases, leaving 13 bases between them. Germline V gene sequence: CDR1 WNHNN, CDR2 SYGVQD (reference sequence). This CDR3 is CASGPGGTYEQYF. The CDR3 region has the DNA TGCGCCAGCGGCCCAGGAGGGACCTACGAGCAGTACTTC.

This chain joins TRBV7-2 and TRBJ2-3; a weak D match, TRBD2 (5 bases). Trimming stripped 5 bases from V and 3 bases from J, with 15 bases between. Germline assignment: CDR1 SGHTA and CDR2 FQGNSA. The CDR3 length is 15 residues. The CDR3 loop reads CASSPYGILTDTQYF. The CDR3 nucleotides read TGTGCCAGCAGCCCGTACGGGATCTTGACAGATACGCAGTATTTT. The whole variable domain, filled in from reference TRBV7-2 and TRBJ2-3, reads GAGVSQSPSNKVTEKGKDVELRCDPISGHTALYWYRQSLGQGLEFLIYFQGNSAPDKSGLPSDRFSAERTGGSVSTLTIQRTQQEDSAVYLCASSPYGILTDTQYFGPGTRLTVL.

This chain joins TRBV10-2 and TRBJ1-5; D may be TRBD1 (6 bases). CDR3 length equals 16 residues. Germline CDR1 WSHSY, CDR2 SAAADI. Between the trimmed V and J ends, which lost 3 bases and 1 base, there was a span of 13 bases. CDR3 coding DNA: TGCGCCAGCAGTGACACAGGGAAAGGGAGCAATCAGCCCCAGCATTTT. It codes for CASSDTGKGSNQPQHF.

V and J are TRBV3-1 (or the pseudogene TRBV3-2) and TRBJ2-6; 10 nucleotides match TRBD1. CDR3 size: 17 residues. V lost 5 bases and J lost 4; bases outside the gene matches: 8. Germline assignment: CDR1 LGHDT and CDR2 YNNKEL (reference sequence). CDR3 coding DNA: TGTGCCAGCAGCTCTCGCGGGACAGGGGTAGGGGCCAACGTCCTGACTTTC. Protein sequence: CASSSRGTGVGANVLTF.

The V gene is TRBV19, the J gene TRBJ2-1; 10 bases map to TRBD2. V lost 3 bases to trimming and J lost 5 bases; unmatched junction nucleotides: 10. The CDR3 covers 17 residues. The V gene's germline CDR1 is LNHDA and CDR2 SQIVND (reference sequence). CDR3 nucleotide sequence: TGTGCCAGTAGTATGATGGGGTTACTAGCGGGACACAATGAGCAGTTCTTC. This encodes CASSMMGLLAGHNEQFF.

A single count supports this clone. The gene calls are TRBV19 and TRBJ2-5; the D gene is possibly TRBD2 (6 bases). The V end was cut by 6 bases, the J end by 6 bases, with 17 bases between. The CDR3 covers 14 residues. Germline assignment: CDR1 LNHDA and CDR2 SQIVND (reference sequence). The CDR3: CASSRPGTSQTQYF. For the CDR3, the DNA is TGTGCCAGTAGCAGACCCGGGACTTCGCAGACCCAGTACTTC.

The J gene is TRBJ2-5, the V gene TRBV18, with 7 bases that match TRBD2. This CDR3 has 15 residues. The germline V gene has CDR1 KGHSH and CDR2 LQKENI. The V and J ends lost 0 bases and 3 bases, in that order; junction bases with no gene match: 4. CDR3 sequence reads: CASSPPGGKKETQYF. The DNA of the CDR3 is TGTGCCAGCTCACCACCGGGAGGGAAAAAAGAGACCCAGTACTTC. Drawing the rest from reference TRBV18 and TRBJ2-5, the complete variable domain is NAGVMQNPRHLVRRRGQEARLRCSPMKGHSHVYWYRQLPEEGLKFMVYLQKENIIDESGMPKERFSAEFPKEGPSILRIQQVVRGDSAAYFCASSPPGGKKETQYFGPGTRLLVL.

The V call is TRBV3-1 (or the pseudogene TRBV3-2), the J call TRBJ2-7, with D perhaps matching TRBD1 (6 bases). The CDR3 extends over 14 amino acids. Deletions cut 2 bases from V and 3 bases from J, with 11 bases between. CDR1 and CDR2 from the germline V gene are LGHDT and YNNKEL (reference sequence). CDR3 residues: CASSQYRDHYEQYF. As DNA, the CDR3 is TGTGCCAGCAGCCAATACAGGGACCACTACGAGCAGTACTTC.

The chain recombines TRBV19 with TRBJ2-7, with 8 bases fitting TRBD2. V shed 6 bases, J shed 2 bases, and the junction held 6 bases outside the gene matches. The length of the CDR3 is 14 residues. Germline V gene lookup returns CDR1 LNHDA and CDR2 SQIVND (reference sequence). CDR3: CASRAGTRPYEQYF. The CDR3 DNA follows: TGTGCCAGTAGGGCCGGGACTAGGCCCTACGAGCAGTACTTC.

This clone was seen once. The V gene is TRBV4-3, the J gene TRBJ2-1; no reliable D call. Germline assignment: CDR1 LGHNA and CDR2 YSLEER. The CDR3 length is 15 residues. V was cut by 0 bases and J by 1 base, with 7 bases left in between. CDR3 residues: CASSQDIRSYNEQFF. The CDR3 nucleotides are TGCGCCAGCAGCCAAGATATCAGGTCCTACAATGAGCAGTTCTTC.

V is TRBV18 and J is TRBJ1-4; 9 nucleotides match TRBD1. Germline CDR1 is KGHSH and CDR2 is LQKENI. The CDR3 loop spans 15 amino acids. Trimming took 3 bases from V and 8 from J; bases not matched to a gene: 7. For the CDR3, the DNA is TGTGCCAGCTCACCGCGAACAGGGACAGGGGAAAAACTGTTTTTT. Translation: CASSPRTGTGEKLFF. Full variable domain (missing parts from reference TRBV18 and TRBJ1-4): NAGVMQNPRHLVRRRGQEARLRCSPMKGHSHVYWYRQLPEEGLKFMVYLQKENIIDESGMPKERFSAEFPKEGPSILRIQQVVRGDSAAYFCASSPRTGTGEKLFFGSGTQLSVL.

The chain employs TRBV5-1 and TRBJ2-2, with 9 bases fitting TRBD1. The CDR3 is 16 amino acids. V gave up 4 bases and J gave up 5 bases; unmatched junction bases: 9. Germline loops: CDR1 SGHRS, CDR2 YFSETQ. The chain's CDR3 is CASSLVGTGPTGELFF. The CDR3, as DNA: TGCGCCAGCAGCCTGGTGGGGACAGGGCCGACCGGGGAGCTGTTTTTT.

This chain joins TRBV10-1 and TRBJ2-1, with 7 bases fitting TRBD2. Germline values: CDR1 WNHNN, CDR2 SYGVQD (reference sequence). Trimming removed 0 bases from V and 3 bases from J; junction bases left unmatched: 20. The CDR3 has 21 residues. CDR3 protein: CASSESPLRAGKSGIYNEQFF. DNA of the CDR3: TGCGCCAGCAGTGAGTCCCCCCTCCGAGCGGGAAAGTCGGGAATCTACAATGAGCAGTTCTTC.

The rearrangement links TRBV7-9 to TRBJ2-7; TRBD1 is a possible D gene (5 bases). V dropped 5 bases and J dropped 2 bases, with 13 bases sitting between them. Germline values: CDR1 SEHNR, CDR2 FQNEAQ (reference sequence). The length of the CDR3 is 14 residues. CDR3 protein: CASSLQTEPYEQYF. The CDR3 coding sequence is TGTGCCAGCAGCCTTCAGACAGAGCCCTACGAGCAGTACTTC.

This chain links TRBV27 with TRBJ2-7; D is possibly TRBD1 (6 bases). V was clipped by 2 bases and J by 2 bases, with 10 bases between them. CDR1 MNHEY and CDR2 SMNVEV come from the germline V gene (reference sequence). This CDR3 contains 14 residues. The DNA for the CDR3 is TGTGCCAGCAGTTTAGATAACAGGGCCTACGAGCAGTACTTC. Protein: CASSLDNRAYEQYF.

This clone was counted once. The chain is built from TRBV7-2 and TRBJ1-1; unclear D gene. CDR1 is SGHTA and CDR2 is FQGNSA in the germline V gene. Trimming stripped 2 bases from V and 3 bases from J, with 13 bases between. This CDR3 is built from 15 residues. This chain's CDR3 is CASSLSGFRDTEAFF. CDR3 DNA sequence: TGTGCCAGCAGCTTAAGTGGTTTTCGGGACACTGAAGCTTTCTTT. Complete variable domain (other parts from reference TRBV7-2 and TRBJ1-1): GAGVSQSPSNKVTEKGKDVELRCDPISGHTALYWYRQSLGQGLEFLIYFQGNSAPDKSGLPSDRFSAERTGGSVSTLTIQRTQQEDSAVYLCASSLSGFRDTEAFFGQGTRLTVV.

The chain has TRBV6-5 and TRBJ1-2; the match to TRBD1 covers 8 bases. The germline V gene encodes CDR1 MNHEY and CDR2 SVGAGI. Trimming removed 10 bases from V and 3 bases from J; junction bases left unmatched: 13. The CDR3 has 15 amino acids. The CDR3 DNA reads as TGTGCCACCGTGATTCGACCAGGGGGCCACTATGGCTACACCTTC. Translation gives CATVIRPGGHYGYTF.